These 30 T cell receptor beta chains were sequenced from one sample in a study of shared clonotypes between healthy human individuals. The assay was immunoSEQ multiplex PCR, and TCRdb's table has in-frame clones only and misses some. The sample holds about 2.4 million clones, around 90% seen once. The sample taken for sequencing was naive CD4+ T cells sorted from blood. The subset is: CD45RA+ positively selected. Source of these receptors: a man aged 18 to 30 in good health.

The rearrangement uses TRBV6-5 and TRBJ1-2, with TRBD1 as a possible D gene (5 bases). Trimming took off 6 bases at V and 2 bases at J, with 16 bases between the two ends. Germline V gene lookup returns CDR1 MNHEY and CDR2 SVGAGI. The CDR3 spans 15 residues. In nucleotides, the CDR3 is TGTGCCAGCAGCCCTAGGTGGGAGGGGAACTATGGCTACACCTTC. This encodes CASSPRWEGNYGYTF.

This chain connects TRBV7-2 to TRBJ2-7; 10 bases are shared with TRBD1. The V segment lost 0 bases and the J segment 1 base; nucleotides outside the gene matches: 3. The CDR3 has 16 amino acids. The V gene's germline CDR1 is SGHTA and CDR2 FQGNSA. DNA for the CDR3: TGTGCCAGCAGCTTAGCGCAGGGACAGGGGTCCTACGAGCAGTACTTC. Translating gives CASSLAQGQGSYEQYF.

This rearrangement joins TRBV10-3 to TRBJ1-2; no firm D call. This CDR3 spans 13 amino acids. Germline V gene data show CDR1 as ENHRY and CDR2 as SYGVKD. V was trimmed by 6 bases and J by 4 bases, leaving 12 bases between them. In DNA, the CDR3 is TGTGCCATCAGAAGGGAGACACCCTATGGCTACACCTTC. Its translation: CAIRRETPYGYTF.

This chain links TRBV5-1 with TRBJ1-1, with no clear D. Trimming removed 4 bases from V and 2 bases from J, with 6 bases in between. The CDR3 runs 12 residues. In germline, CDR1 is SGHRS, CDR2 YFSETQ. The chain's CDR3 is CASSRPNTEAFF. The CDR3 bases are TGCGCCAGCAGCCGGCCCAACACTGAAGCTTTCTTT.

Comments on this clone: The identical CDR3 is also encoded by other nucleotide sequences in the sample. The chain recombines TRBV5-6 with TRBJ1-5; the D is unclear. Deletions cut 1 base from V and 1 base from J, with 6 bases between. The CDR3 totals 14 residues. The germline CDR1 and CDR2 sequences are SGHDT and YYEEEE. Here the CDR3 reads CASSLRGSNQPQHF. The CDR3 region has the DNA TGTGCCAGCAGCTTGAGAGGGAGCAATCAGCCCCAGCATTTT.

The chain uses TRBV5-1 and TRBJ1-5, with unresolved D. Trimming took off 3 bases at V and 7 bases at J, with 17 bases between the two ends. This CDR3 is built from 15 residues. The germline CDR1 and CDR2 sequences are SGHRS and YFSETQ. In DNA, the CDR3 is TGCGCCAGCAGCTACGTACTAGGGAGGTTGCAGCCCCAGCATTTT. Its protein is CASSYVLGRLQPQHF.

CDR3 protein: CASSPVMGPNEKLFF. CDR3 in DNA: TGTGCCAGCTCACCCGTAATGGGCCCGAATGAAAAACTGTTTTTT. This chain joins TRBV18 and TRBJ1-4; no reliable D call. Germline V gene data show CDR1 as KGHSH and CDR2 as LQKENI. The length of the CDR3 is 15 residues. Between the trimmed V and J ends, which lost 3 bases and 5 bases, there was a span of 13 bases.

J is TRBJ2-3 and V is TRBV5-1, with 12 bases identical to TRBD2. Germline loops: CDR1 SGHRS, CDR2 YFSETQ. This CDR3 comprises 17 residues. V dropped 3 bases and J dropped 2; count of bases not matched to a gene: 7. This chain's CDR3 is CASSSGLAGPNTDTQYF. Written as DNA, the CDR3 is TGCGCCAGCAGCTCTGGACTAGCGGGGCCCAACACAGATACGCAGTATTTT.

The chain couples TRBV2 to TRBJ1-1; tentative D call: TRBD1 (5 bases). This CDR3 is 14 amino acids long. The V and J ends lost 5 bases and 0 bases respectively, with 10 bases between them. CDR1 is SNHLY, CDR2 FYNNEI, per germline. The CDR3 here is CASSSGPMNTEAFF. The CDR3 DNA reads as TGTGCCAGCAGTTCGGGACCGATGAACACTGAAGCTTTCTTT.

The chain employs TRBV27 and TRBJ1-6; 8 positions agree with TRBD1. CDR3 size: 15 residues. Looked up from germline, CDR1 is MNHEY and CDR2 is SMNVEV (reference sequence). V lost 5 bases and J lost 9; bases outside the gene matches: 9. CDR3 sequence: CASSVQGAESSPLHF. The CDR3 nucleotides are TGTGCCAGCAGTGTTCAGGGGGCTGAGTCTTCACCCCTCCACTTT.

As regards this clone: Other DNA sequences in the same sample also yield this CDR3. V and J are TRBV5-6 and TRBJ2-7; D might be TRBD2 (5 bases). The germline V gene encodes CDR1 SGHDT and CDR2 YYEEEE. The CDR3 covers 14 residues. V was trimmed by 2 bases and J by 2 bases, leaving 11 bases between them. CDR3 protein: CASSLEGPPYEQYF. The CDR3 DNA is TGTGCCAGCAGCTTAGAGGGTCCCCCCTACGAGCAGTACTTC.

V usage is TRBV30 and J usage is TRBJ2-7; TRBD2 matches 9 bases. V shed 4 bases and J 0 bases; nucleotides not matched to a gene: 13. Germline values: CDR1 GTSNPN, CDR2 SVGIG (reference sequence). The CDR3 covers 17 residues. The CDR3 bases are TGTGCCTGGAATTGGAATAGCGGGGGAAAGAGCTCCTACGAGCAGTACTTC. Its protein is CAWNWNSGGKSSYEQYF.

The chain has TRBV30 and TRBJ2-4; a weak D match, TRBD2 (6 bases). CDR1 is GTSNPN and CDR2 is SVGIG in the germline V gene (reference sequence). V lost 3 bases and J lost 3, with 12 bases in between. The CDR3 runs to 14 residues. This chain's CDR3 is CAWSWGDVKNIQYF. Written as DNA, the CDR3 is TGTGCCTGGAGCTGGGGGGATGTCAAAAACATTCAGTACTTC.

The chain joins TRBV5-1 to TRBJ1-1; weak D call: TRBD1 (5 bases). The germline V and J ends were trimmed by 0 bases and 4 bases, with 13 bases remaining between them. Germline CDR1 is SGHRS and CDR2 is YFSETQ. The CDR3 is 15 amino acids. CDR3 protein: CASSLDKGKFTEAFF. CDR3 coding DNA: TGCGCCAGCAGCTTGGATAAGGGGAAGTTCACTGAAGCTTTCTTT.

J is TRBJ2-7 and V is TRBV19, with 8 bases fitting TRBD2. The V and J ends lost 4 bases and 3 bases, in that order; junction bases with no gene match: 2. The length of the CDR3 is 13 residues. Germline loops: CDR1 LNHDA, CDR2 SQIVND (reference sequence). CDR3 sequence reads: CASSSSGIYEQYF. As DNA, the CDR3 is TGTGCCAGTAGTAGTAGCGGGATCTACGAGCAGTACTTC. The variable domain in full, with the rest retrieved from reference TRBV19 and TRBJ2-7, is DGGITQSPKYLFRKEGQNVTLSCEQNLNHDAMYWYRQDPGQGLRLIYYSQIVNDFQKGDIAEGYSVSREKKESFPLTVTSAQKNPTAFYLCASSSSGIYEQYFGPGTRLTVT.

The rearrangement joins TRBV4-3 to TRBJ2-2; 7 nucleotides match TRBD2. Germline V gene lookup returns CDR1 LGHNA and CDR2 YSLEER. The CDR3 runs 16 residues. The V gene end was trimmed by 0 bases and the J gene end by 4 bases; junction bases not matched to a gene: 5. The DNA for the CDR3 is TGCGCCAGCAGCCAAGATACGGGAGGACTCACCGGGGAGCTGTTTTTT. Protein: CASSQDTGGLTGELFF.

Here the CDR3 reads CASSRSRDSYNEQFF. CDR3 nucleotides: TGTGCCAGCAGTCGATCACGGGACAGTTACAATGAGCAGTTCTTC. J is TRBJ2-1 and V is TRBV6-5; 7 nucleotides align to TRBD1. After removal of 5 bases from V and 4 bases from J, the junction contained 8 bases not matched to a gene. The CDR3 is 15 amino acids. The V gene's germline CDR1 is MNHEY and CDR2 SVGAGI.

The CDR3 spells CASSFGGSYGYTF. The CDR3 DNA reads TGTGCCAGCAGCTTTGGGGGCAGCTATGGCTACACCTTC. The chain recombines TRBV7-2 with TRBJ1-2; D perhaps matches TRBD1 (6 bases). V lost 3 bases and J lost 4, with 9 bases in between. This CDR3 has 13 residues. CDR1 and CDR2 from the germline V gene are SGHTA and FQGNSA. The full variable domain, rest sourced from reference TRBV7-2 and TRBJ1-2, is GAGVSQSPSNKVTEKGKDVELRCDPISGHTALYWYRQSLGQGLEFLIYFQGNSAPDKSGLPSDRFSAERTGGSVSTLTIQRTQQEDSAVYLCASSFGGSYGYTFGSGTRLTVV.

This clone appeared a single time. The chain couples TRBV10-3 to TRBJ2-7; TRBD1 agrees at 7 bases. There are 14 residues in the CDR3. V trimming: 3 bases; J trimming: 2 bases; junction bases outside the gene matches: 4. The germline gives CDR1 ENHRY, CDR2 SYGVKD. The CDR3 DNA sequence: TGTGCCATCAGTGAACGGGACAGCCCCTACGAGCAGTACTTC. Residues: CAISERDSPYEQYF.

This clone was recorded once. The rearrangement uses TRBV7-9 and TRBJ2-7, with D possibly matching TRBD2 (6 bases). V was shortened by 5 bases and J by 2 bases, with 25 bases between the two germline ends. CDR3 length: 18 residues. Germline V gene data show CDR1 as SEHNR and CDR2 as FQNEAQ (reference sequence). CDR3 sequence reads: CASSPLTGAGSGAYEQYF. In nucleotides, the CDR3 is TGTGCCAGCAGCCCACTGACGGGAGCAGGTAGTGGGGCCTACGAGCAGTACTTC.

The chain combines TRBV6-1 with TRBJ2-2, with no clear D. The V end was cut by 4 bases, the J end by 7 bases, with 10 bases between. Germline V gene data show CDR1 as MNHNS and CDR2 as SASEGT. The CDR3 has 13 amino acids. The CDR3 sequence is CASSGKDGGELFF. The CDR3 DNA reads TGTGCCAGCAGTGGCAAGGATGGCGGGGAGCTGTTTTTT.

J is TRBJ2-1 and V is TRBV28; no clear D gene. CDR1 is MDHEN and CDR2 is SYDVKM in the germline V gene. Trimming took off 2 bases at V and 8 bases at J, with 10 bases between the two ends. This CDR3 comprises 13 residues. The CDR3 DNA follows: TGTGCCAGCAGTTTAGCCCGCGAGCATGAGCAGTTCTTC. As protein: CASSLAREHEQFF.

For the CDR3, the DNA is TGTGCCAGCCGAATCCGTTATGATCAGCCCCAGCATTTT. It is translated as CASRIRYDQPQHF. The rearrangement uses TRBV6-1 and TRBJ1-5; D not certain. CDR1 is MNHNS, CDR2 SASEGT, per germline. V was clipped by 8 bases and J by 5 bases, with 13 bases between them. The CDR3 covers 13 residues.

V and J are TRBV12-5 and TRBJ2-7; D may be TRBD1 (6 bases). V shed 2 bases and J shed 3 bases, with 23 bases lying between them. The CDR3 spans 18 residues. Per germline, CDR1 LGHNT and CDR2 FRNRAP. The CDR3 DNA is TGTGCTAGTGGTTTGCTACATTTTCAGGGGAAAGTTCGCTACGAGCAGTACTTC. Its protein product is CASGLLHFQGKVRYEQYF.

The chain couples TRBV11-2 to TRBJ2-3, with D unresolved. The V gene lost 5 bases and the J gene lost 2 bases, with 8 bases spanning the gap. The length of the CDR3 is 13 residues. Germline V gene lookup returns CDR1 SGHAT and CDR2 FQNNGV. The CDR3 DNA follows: TGTGCCAGCAGCATCAGAGCCACAGATACGCAGTATTTT. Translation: CASSIRATDTQYF.

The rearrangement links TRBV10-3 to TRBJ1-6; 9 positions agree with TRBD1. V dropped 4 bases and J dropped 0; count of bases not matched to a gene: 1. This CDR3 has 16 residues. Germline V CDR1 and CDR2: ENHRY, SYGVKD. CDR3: CAISADRGSYNSPLHF. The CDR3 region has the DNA TGTGCCATCAGTGCGGACAGGGGCTCCTATAATTCACCCCTCCACTTT.

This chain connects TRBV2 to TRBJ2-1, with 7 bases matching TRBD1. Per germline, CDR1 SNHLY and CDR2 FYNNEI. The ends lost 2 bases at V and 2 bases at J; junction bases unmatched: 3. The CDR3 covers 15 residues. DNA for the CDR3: TGTGCCAGCAGTGAACAGGGGGTGGCCTACAATGAGCAGTTCTTC. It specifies CASSEQGVAYNEQFF.

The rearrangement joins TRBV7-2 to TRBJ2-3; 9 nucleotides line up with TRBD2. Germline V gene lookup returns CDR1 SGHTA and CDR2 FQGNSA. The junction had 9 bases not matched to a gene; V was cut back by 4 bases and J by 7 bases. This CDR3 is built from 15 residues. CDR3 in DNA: TGTGCCAGCAGCTCGAGCGGGGGGCCCTTCTATACGCAGTATTTT. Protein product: CASSSSGGPFYTQYF.

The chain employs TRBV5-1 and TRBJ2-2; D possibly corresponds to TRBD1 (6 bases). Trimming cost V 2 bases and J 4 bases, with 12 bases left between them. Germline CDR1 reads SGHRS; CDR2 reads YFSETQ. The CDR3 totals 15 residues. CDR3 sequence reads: CASSLGRQVTGELFF. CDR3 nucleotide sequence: TGCGCCAGCAGCTTAGGGAGACAGGTCACCGGGGAGCTGTTTTTT.

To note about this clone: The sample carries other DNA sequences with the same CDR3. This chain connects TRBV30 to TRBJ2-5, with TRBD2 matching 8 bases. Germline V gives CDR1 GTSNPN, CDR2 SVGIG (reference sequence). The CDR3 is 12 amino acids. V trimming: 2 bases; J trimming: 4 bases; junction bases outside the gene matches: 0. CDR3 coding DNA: TGTGCCTGGAGTCGGGGGGGAGAGACCCAGTACTTC. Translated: CAWSRGGETQYF. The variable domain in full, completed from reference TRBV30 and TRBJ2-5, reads SQTIHQWPATLVQPVGSPLSLECTVEGTSNPNLYWYRQAAGRGLQLLFYSVGIGQISSEVPQNLSASRPQDRQFILSSKKLLLSDSGFYLCAWSRGGETQYFGPGTRLLVL.